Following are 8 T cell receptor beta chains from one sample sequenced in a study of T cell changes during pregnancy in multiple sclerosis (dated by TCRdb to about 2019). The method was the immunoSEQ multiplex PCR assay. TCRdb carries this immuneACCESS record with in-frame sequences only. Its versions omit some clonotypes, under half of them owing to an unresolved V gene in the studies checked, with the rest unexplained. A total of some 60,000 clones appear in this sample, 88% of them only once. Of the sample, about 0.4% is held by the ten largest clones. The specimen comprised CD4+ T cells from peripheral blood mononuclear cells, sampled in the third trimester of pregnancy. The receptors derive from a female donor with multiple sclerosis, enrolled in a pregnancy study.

The CDR3 DNA reads as TGCGCCAGCAGCCTAACCCCGATGGCCCGACAGGTTAGCTCCTACAATGAGCAGTTCTTC. Translating gives CASSLTPMARQVSSYNEQFF. This chain joins TRBV5-1 and TRBJ2-1; perhaps TRBD1 as D (6 bases). The V end lost 4 bases, the J end lost 0 bases, and 26 bases lay between the germline ends. The CDR3 covers 20 residues. The germline V gene encodes CDR1 SGHRS and CDR2 YFSETQ. Full variable domain (missing parts from reference TRBV5-1 and TRBJ2-1): KAGVTQTPRYLIKTRGQQVTLSCSPISGHRSVSWYQQTPGQGLQFLFEYFSETQRNKGNFPGRFSGRQFSNSRSEMNVSTLELGDSALYLCASSLTPMARQVSSYNEQFFGPGTRLTVL.

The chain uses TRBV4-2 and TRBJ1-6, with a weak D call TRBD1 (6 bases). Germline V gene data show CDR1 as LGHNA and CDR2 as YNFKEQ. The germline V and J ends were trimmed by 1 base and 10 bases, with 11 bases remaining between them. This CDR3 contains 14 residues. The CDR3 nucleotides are TGTGCCAGCAGCCAAGTCCCACAGGGATCACCCCTCCACTTT. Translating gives CASSQVPQGSPLHF.

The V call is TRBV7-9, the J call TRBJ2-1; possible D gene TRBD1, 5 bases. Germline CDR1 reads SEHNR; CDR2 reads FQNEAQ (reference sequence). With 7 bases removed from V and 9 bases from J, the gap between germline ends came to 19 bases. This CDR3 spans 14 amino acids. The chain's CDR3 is CASILGEFGREQFF. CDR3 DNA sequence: TGTGCCAGCATCCTAGGGGAATTCGGTCGTGAGCAGTTCTTC.

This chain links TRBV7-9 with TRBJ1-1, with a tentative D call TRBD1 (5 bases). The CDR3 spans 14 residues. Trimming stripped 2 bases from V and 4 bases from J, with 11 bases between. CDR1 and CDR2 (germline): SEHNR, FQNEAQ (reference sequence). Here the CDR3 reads CASSLRQMGTEAFF. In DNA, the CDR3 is TGTGCCAGCAGCTTAAGACAGATGGGCACTGAAGCTTTCTTT.

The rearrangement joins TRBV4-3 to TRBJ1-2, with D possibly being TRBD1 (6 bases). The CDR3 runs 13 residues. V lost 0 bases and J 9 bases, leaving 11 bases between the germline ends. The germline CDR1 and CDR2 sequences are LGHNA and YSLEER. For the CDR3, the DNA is TGCGCCAGCAGCCAAGAGACCGACAGGAGCTACACCTTC. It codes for CASSQETDRSYTF.

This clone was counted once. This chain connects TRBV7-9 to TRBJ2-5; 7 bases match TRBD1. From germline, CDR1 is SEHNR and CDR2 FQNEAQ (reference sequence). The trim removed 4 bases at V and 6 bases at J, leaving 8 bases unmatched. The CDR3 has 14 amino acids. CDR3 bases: TGTGCCAGCAGCTCTCGACAGGGCCAGCAGACCCAGTACTTC. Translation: CASSSRQGQQTQYF.

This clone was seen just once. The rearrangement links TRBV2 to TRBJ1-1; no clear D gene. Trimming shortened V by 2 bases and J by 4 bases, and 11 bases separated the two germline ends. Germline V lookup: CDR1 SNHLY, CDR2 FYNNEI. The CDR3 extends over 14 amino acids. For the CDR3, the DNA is TGTGCCAGCAGTGAATTGATACAGCTCACTGAAGCTTTCTTT. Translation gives CASSELIQLTEAFF.

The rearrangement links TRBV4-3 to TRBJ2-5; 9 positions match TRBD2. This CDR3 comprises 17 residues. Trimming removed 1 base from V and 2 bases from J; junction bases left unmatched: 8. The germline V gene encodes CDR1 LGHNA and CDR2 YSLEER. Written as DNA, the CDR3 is TGCGCCAGCAGCCAAGGGCTAGCGGGGCGCCTACAAGAGACCCAGTACTTC. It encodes CASSQGLAGRLQETQYF.